This TCR beta chain was observed in a study of blood T cell repertoires in COVID-19 (dated by TCRdb to 2018 to 2020). About the investigation overall: The collaborator samples originated in the United States, Italy and Spain and spanned the acute and convalescent phases of COVID-19. Where HLA class I and class II types were available, the types were taken from metadata supplied by the sample provider, not from assay-based typing. Nearly every sample came with metadata listing a de-identified subject ID, COVID-19 status, age in years and sex. The material from the prospective study consisted of cDNA or gDNA derived from T cells, B-cell-depleted T cells, or PBMCs. The repertoires were released in a freely available public database meant as a resource for research on the immune response to SARS-CoV-2. The samples were drawn from the first 160 participants of the ongoing ImmuneRACE study and from 950 to 1,500 subjects provided by 6 global collaborators. Subjects who had been exposed to COVID-19, were actively infected with it, or had recovered from it provided the deeply sampled blood TCRbeta repertoires that made up the dataset. The full study reports these points: Clinical and demographic metadata were provided uncurated, with the amount varying by source and participant.

From the cysteine up to the phenylalanine, the CDR3 has a length of 16 residues. The CDR3 DNA has 48 bases and is translated from base 1. The germline V gene supplies CDR1 SGDLS and CDR2 YYNGEE. Ends trimmed: V by 3 bases, J by 7 bases; bases unmatched to a gene: 11. Collaborating institutions collected whole blood in K2EDTA tubes following their own protocols. For TCRbeta analysis, collaborators shipped samples in one of three forms: frozen whole blood, isolated PBMCs, or DNA extracted from either of those sample types. TCRbeta CDR3 regions were amplified from genomic DNA by means of the immunoSEQ Assay, a bias-controlled multiplex PCR. For the original study's pipeline: The number of nucleated cells in each sample was estimated by amplification of reference gene primers within the assay. To quantify the absolute abundance of each unique TCRbeta CDR3 rearrangement, sequence reads were collapsed and filtered. For each sample, productive Simpson clonality was calculated by taking the square root of Simpson's diversity index across productive rearrangements. In TCRdb, the immuneACCESS table is reduced to in-frame sequences with V and J assigned. These tables do not hold every clone; where another copy was compared, an unresolved V gene accounts for under half, and the others remain unexplained. V, J and clone size derive from that table, while D and trimming were established from the DNA sequence. The sample contains approximately 87,000 clones, about four fifths of them found a single time. Together, the top ten hold around 15% of the sample.

Concerning this clone: Its antigen has not been determined. Base qualities are not at hand, and no much larger clone is one base apart.

Input material: peripheral blood. This receptor was obtained from a woman over 75 with acute or convalescent COVID-19. This sequence uses TRBV9 and TRBJ1-3; the central 9 bases match TRBD1. The CDR3 region reads CASSEGGTGTPNTIYF. In nucleotides, the sequence is TGTGCCAGCAGCGAGGGAGGGACAGGGACCCCTAACACCATATATTTT.